A selection of T cell receptor beta chains follows, all from one sample in a study of blood T cells in healthy people across ages. TCRdb re-called the 5' RACE reads with MiXCR, one entry per CDR3 protein. The top ten clones hold about 3.8% of a sample with about 1.5 million distinct CDR3 sequences, about 42% of them seen once. The sequencing sample was made of blood. The receptors were sampled from a young woman in good health. Each CDR3 is given with its conserved first and last residue. D genes are given only for firm matches. Some rows mark clone size as missing; the rest say once, few, many or name a class of expanded clone.

d_gene	len	j_gene	abundance	v_gene	CDR3nt	CDR3aa
-	15	TRBJ1-2	-	TRBV4-3	TGCGCCAGCAGCCAAGAGGACGTTCAGGGGTATGGCTACACCTTC	CASSQEDVQGYGYTF
-	13	TRBJ2-5	-	TRBV2	TGTGCCAGCAGTGGTAGCGCCAGGGAGACCCAGTACTTC	CASSGSARETQYF
-	13	TRBJ2-5	many	TRBV6-5	TGTGCCAGCAGCCCGACTAACCAAGAGACCCAGTACTTC	CASSPTNQETQYF
TRBD2	15	TRBJ2-5	-	TRBV7-2	TGTGCCAGCAGGCCTAGCGGGGGGGCCTTGGAGACCCAGTACTTC	CASRPSGGALETQYF
-	16	TRBJ2-2	-	TRBV7-8	TGTGCCAGCAGCTTAGCCGCAAGCTCGGCGACCGGGGAGCTGTTTTTT	CASSLAASSATGELFF
TRBD2	17	TRBJ2-7	-	TRBV7-2	TGTGCCAGCAGCTTAGGGGTCGCTAGCGGATACTCCTACGAGCAGTACTTC	CASSLGVASGYSYEQYF
-	15	TRBJ2-2	-	TRBV2	TGTGCCAGCAGTGATATGTCAGGATACACCGGGGAGCTGTTTTTT	CASSDMSGYTGELFF
TRBD2	17	TRBJ2-1	-	TRBV4-3	TGCGCCAGCAGCCCGGTAGGGTTAGCGGGGGTTAACAATGAGCAGTTCTTC	CASSPVGLAGVNNEQFF
-	16	TRBJ1-1	-	TRBV4-1	TGCGCCAGCAGCCAATCATCCGGCCTTAGACTTAAAGAAGCTTTCTTT	CASSQSSGLRLKEAFF
-	14	TRBJ2-7	-	TRBV7-2	TGTGCCAGCAGCTTAGGGCAGGAATACTACGAGCAGTACTTC	CASSLGQEYYEQYF
TRBD2	19	TRBJ2-3	few	TRBV6-5	TGTGCCAGCAGTTACTCCCCCGCTCGTGCGCGGGAGTATCCAGATACGCAGTATTTT	CASSYSPARAREYPDTQYF
TRBD2	13	TRBJ2-1	-	TRBV20-1	TGCAGTGCCCCTAGCGGGAGATGGAATGAGCAGTTCTTC	CSAPSGRWNEQFF
-	20	TRBJ2-3	-	TRBV21-1	TGTGCCAGCAGCTCCCCCGGCCTAGCGGGGGCCCCAAATCAAACAGATACGCAGTATTTT	CASSSPGLAGAPNQTDTQYF
-	17	TRBJ1-1	-	TRBV4-2	TGTGCCAGCAGCCAAGAGGGCCTTGCGGGACTCGACACTGAAGCTTTCTTT	CASSQEGLAGLDTEAFF
TRBD2	12	TRBJ2-7	few	TRBV10-3	TGTGCCATCAGTGAGCCGGGGGGCGAGCAGTACTTC	CAISEPGGEQYF
TRBD1	13	TRBJ2-7	-	TRBV12-3/TRBV12-4	TGTGCCAGCAGTGGGGGACAGGAGTACGAGCAGTACTTC	CASSGGQEYEQYF
-	12	TRBJ2-7	-	TRBV10-3	TGTGCCATTGGCGGACTGTCCTACGAGCAGTACTTC	CAIGGLSYEQYF
-	12	TRBJ1-6	few	TRBV28	TGTGCCAGCAGTTTATACCAATCACCCCTCCACTTT	CASSLYQSPLHF
-	12	TRBJ2-7	few	TRBV6-2/TRBV6-3	TGTGCCAGCAGTACTAGAGGCTACGAGCAGTACTTC	CASSTRGYEQYF
-	14	TRBJ1-2	few	TRBV6-1	TGTGCCAGCAGCCCCGGCGGTGATAACTATGGCTACACCTTC	CASSPGGDNYGYTF
-	13	TRBJ1-5	few	TRBV30	TGTGCCTGGAGTGTGGGTAACAATCAGCCCCAGCATTTT	CAWSVGNNQPQHF
-	16	TRBJ1-1	-	TRBV5-6	TGTGCCAGCAGTTTTAATTTACACCATATGAACACTGAAGCTTTCTTT	CASSFNLHHMNTEAFF
-	15	TRBJ2-2	-	TRBV24-1	TGTGCCACCAGTGATGGCAGGGCTATAACCGGGGAGCTGTTTTTT	CATSDGRAITGELFF
-	14	TRBJ2-7	-	TRBV12-3/TRBV12-4	TGTGCCAGCAGTGTTGGACAGTCGGTCGACGAGCAGTACTTC	CASSVGQSVDEQYF
-	12	TRBJ2-1	few	TRBV6-4	TGTGCCAGCAGTCAACTAGCCGATGAGCAGTTCTTC	CASSQLADEQFF
TRBD2	16	TRBJ2-5	few	TRBV20-1	TGCAGTACCCTAGGGACTAGCGGGGGGTACCAAGAGACCCAGTACTTC	CSTLGTSGGYQETQYF
-	13	TRBJ1-6	-	TRBV12-3/TRBV12-4	TGTGCCAGCAGTTCCCCGGAAGATTCACCCCTCCACTTT	CASSSPEDSPLHF
-	14	TRBJ2-1	few	TRBV5-1	TGCGCCAGCAGCTTGGAGGGGGTACGGGGTGAGCAGTTCTTC	CASSLEGVRGEQFF
-	13	TRBJ2-1	-	TRBV20-1	TGCAGTGGGAGCAAGGGTCTCCACAATGAGCAGTTCTTC	CSGSKGLHNEQFF